One and the same sample provided the 32 T cell receptor beta chains below, sequenced in a study of T-cell reconstitution after alpha-beta-depleted transplantation in children. The authors prepared the TCRbeta library with unique molecular identifiers. TCRdb re-analysed the PCR reads in MiXCR, keeping a single row per CDR3 protein. This sample has around 250,000 distinct CDR3 sequences, with roughly 9.5% found just once. The sample was PBMCs from the stem cell graft donor, taken from the stem cell graft. The receptor source for this set is a human donor who donated a stem cell graft to a child with SCID.

This clonotype was counted only a few times. The CDR3 region has the DNA TGTGCCAGCAGCCACCTTCGGCGGGGAGACTACAATGAGCAGTTCTTC. This gives the protein CASSHLRRGDYNEQFF. V and J are TRBV3-1 and TRBJ2-1, with a tentative D call TRBD2 (6 bases). This CDR3 region has 16 residues. The ends were cut back, 3 bases at V and 3 bases at J, with 15 bases in the middle. Germline V gene data show CDR1 as LGHDT and CDR2 as YNNKEL (reference sequence).

The chain uses TRBV12-3 or TRBV12-4 and TRBJ2-2, with a possible D match to TRBD2 (6 bases). The CDR3 covers 14 residues. Trimming removed 4 bases from V and 3 bases from J, with 9 bases in between. DNA of the CDR3: TGTGCCAGCAGTTGGGGCGGGGACACCGGGGAGCTGTTTTTT. Protein sequence: CASSWGGDTGELFF.

Of note for this clonotype: Germline is not matched at one junction end, which may reflect a read error. In nucleotides, the CDR3 is TGTGCTAGCAGCTCCAATAGCGGGGGGGCCCAGGAGACCCAGTACTTC. Translation: CASSSNSGGAQETQYF. The J gene is TRBJ2-5, the V gene TRBV7-7, with 11 bases lining up with TRBD2. This CDR3 has 16 amino acids. Germline-derived CDR1 and CDR2 are SSHAT and FNYEAQ (reference sequence).

In this sample, this clonotype turned up a few times. The rearrangement links TRBV18 to TRBJ1-4; TRBD1 agrees at 7 bases. Trimming at V came to 3 bases and at J to 7 bases, leaving 2 bases not matched to a gene. Germline V lookup: CDR1 KGHSH, CDR2 LQKENI. CDR3 length: 13 residues. The CDR3 loop is CASSPRQGEKLFF. The CDR3 region has the DNA TGTGCCAGCTCACCGCGACAGGGTGAAAAACTGTTTTTT. The whole variable domain, remainder taken from reference TRBV18 and TRBJ1-4, is NAGVMQNPRHLVRRRGQEARLRCSPMKGHSHVYWYRQLPEEGLKFMVYLQKENIIDESGMPKERFSAEFPKEGPSILRIQQVVRGDSAAYFCASSPRQGEKLFFGSGTQLSVL.

This clonotype was detected ten times or more. CDR3 sequence: CASSWGQPGGELFF. Here the CDR3 DNA reads TGTGCCAGTAGTTGGGGACAACCGGGGGGGGAGCTGTTTTTT. V and J are TRBV19 and TRBJ2-2, with D possibly matching TRBD1 (6 bases). The V and J ends lost 5 bases and 8 bases respectively, with 15 bases between them. This CDR3 has 14 amino acids. The germline V gene encodes CDR1 LNHDA and CDR2 SQIVND (reference sequence).

This clonotype was recorded a few times. The chain joins TRBV12-3 or TRBV12-4 to TRBJ2-3; perhaps TRBD2 as D (5 bases). This CDR3 has 14 amino acids. The V end was cut by 5 bases, the J end by 3 bases, with 12 bases between. The CDR3 coding sequence is TGTGCCAGCAGTCGGACGGAGGAGACAGATACGCAGTATTTT. This codes for CASSRTEETDTQYF.

This clonotype was seen ten or more times. The chain combines TRBV24-1 with TRBJ1-3; D remains ambiguous. Germline V gives CDR1 KGHDR, CDR2 SFDVKD. V was shortened by 4 bases and J by 0 bases, with 15 bases between the two germline ends. The CDR3 length is 17 residues. The CDR3 loop is CATSDLDGRLSGNTIYF. CDR3 DNA: TGTGCCACCAGTGACTTGGACGGCCGACTCTCTGGAAACACCATATATTTT.

This chain uses TRBV20-1 with TRBJ2-3; D is unresolved. The CDR3 covers 12 residues. With 6 bases removed from V and 3 bases from J, the gap between germline ends came to 10 bases. Germline V lookup: CDR1 DFQATT, CDR2 SNEGSKA (reference sequence). CDR3 bases: TGCAGTGCCCCGCGGCCAACAGATACGCAGTATTTT. Its translation is CSAPRPTDTQYF.

The chain combines TRBV6-1 with TRBJ2-3; D is perhaps TRBD2 (7 bases). Trimming removed 5 bases from V and 7 bases from J, with 22 bases in between. Germline V gives CDR1 MNHNS, CDR2 SASEGT. This CDR3 comprises 16 residues. The CDR3, as DNA: TGTGCCAGCAGTAGGGGGGGGGCTACTGGCCTAAATACGCAGTATTTT. This encodes CASSRGGATGLNTQYF.

This clonotype has more than one count but fewer than ten. V is TRBV7-8 and J is TRBJ2-4; 7 positions agree with TRBD1. This CDR3 has 16 residues. The germline V gene has CDR1 SGHVS and CDR2 FQNEAQ. V trimming: 0 bases; J trimming: 0 bases; junction bases outside the gene matches: 2. Here the CDR3 reads CASSLAGTVAKNIQYF. In DNA form, the CDR3 reads TGTGCCAGCAGCTTAGCCGGGACAGTAGCCAAAAACATTCAGTACTTC.

This clonotype was picked up a small number of times. V gene TRBV7-9 combines with J gene TRBJ2-5, with TRBD2 as a possible D gene (7 bases). V lost 8 bases and J 2 bases, leaving 18 bases between the germline ends. Germline CDR1 reads SEHNR; CDR2 reads FQNEAQ (reference sequence). CDR3 length: 15 amino acids. CDR3 amino acids: CASGQRGAMQETQYF. In DNA, the CDR3 is TGTGCCAGCGGTCAACGGGGGGCGATGCAAGAGACCCAGTACTTC.

This clonotype appeared a few times. The J gene is TRBJ1-6, the V gene TRBV10-3, with TRBD1 identical over 8 bases. CDR3 length: 14 residues. J gave up 9 bases and V 7 bases, and 8 bases lay outside the gene matches. In germline, CDR1 is ENHRY, CDR2 SYGVKD. This CDR3 is CAIKGGQEGSPLHF. DNA for the CDR3: TGTGCCATCAAAGGGGGACAGGAAGGTTCACCCCTCCACTTT.

To note about this clonotype: A read error may account for a junction end that differs from germline. The chain recombines TRBV5-1 with TRBJ1-4; a weak D match, TRBD1 (6 bases). Germline V gives CDR1 SGHRS, CDR2 YFSETQ. This CDR3 is built from 15 residues. This chain's CDR3 is CTSSRDIATNEKLFF. CDR3 bases: TGCACCAGCAGCCGGGACATTGCAACTAATGAAAAACTGTTTTTT.

The chain combines TRBV16 with TRBJ1-1; weak D call: TRBD1 (5 bases). CDR1 KGHSY and CDR2 FQNENV come from the germline V gene. Trimming removed 0 bases at V and 0 bases at J, with 5 bases between. This CDR3 has 14 amino acids. The CDR3 loop reads CASSQSGVNTEAFF. The CDR3 DNA reads TGTGCCAGCAGCCAATCAGGGGTGAACACTGAAGCTTTCTTT.

The chain couples TRBV5-6 to TRBJ1-2; tentatively, D is TRBD1 (6 bases). Germline V gives CDR1 SGHDT, CDR2 YYEEEE. The V and J ends lost 4 bases and 4 bases respectively, with 14 bases between them. This CDR3 has 14 residues. Written as DNA, the CDR3 is TGTGCCAGCAGCCCGCGACAGGAGCGCTATGGCTACACCTTC. This codes for CASSPRQERYGYTF. The full variable domain, rest sourced from reference TRBV5-6 and TRBJ1-2, is DAGVTQSPTHLIKTRGQQVTLRCSPKSGHDTVSWYQQALGQGPQFIFQYYEEEERQRGNFPDRFSGHQFPNYSSELNVNALLLGDSALYLCASSPRQERYGYTFGSGTRLTVV.

This clonotype was counted between two and nine times. This chain connects TRBV7-2 to TRBJ2-3; 9 bases agree with TRBD2. J lost 6 bases, V lost 5 bases, and 12 bases had no gene match. CDR1 is SGHTA and CDR2 is FQGNSA in the germline V gene. This CDR3 spans 16 amino acids. The CDR3 DNA reads as TGTGCCAGCAGCCCCTGGGTTAGCGGGGGTTCTGATACGCAGTATTTT. Translated: CASSPWVSGGSDTQYF.

The rearrangement links TRBV11-2 to TRBJ2-3, with 7 bases lining up with TRBD2. The CDR3 spans 16 residues. V lost 6 bases, J lost 2 bases, and 11 bases stayed unmatched. Germline lookup yields CDR1 SGHAT and CDR2 FQNNGV. CDR3 sequence reads: CASSRQAGLLTDTQYF. The DNA of the CDR3 is TGTGCCAGCAGTCGACAAGCGGGACTACTCACAGATACGCAGTATTTT.

V gene TRBV7-3 combines with J gene TRBJ1-2; 9 bases line up with TRBD1. J gave up 5 bases and V 5 bases, and 12 bases lay outside the gene matches. This CDR3 has 16 residues. The germline gives CDR1 SGHTA, CDR2 FQGTGA. CDR3 in amino acids: CASSGTGGVDLYGYTF. DNA of the CDR3: TGTGCCAGCAGCGGAACAGGGGGCGTTGATTTATATGGCTACACCTTC.

This clonotype was observed a few times. The chain carries TRBV6-5 and TRBJ2-1, with a possible D match to TRBD1 (6 bases). This CDR3 has 14 amino acids. V gave up 5 bases and J gave up 8 bases, with 16 bases separating them. Germline loops: CDR1 MNHEY, CDR2 SVGAGI. The CDR3 DNA is TGTGCCAGCAGTCACGGACAGCCCAGGGATGAGCAGTTCTTC. It translates to CASSHGQPRDEQFF.

This clonotype was found a few times. This chain uses TRBV11-1 with TRBJ2-7; TRBD1 agrees at 12 bases. The CDR3 has 18 amino acids. From germline, CDR1 is SGHAT and CDR2 FQDESV (reference sequence). The junction had 12 bases not matched to a gene; V was cut back by 5 bases and J by 1 base. The CDR3 reads CASSPGTGGLEFSYEQYF. CDR3 nucleotide sequence: TGTGCCAGCAGCCCCGGGACAGGGGGCTTGGAATTTTCCTACGAGCAGTACTTC.

The table lists this clonotype with a few counts. This chain joins TRBV6-1 and TRBJ2-1, with 10 bases identical to TRBD2. Germline V gene lookup returns CDR1 MNHNS and CDR2 SASEGT. CDR3 length equals 16 residues. V was clipped by 4 bases and J by 4 bases; unmatched bases: 7. CDR3 amino acids: CASSASGGGLYNEQFF. DNA for the CDR3: TGTGCCAGCAGTGCTAGCGGGGGTGGCCTATACAATGAGCAGTTCTTC.

This clonotype has just a few counts. The gene calls are TRBV20-1 and TRBJ2-7; 8 bases agree with TRBD2. The ends lost 5 bases at V and 2 bases at J; junction bases unmatched: 11. The CDR3 runs 15 residues. Germline loops: CDR1 DFQATT, CDR2 SNEGSKA (reference sequence). The CDR3 loop reads CSAYPLGGGTYEQYF. The DNA for the CDR3 is TGCAGTGCTTACCCCCTTGGCGGGGGGACCTACGAGCAGTACTTC.

This clonotype was found a few times. J is TRBJ2-1 and V is TRBV3-1, with 7 bases matching TRBD1. This CDR3 has 17 residues. Trimming at V came to 0 bases and at J to 3 bases, leaving 8 bases not matched to a gene. Germline V CDR1 and CDR2: LGHDT, YNNKEL (reference sequence). The CDR3 spells CASSQDPYGTDYNEQFF. The CDR3 DNA follows: TGTGCCAGCAGCCAAGATCCTTACGGGACAGACTACAATGAGCAGTTCTTC.

The V and J genes are TRBV4-1 and TRBJ2-3; no definite D call. Trimming stripped 1 base from V and 6 bases from J, with 14 bases between. There are 15 residues in the CDR3. CDR1 and CDR2 from the germline V gene are MGHRA and YSYEKL. Written as DNA, the CDR3 is TGCGCCAGCAGCCAAGGGAACAAGTGGGCGGATACGCAGTATTTT. Its protein product is CASSQGNKWADTQYF.

In its sample, this clonotype was seen a few times. This chain joins TRBV12-3 or TRBV12-4 and TRBJ1-1; the D is unclear. Trimming shortened V by 2 bases and J by 4 bases, and 14 bases separated the two germline ends. The CDR3 length is 15 residues. The CDR3 sequence: CASSLQAWVRTEAFF. CDR3 coding DNA: TGTGCCAGCAGTTTACAGGCCTGGGTTCGCACTGAAGCTTTCTTT.

The chain joins TRBV12-3 or TRBV12-4 to TRBJ2-7; 7 bases align to TRBD2. The CDR3 length is 15 residues. V dropped 3 bases and J dropped 0; count of bases not matched to a gene: 5. The CDR3 sequence is CASSFWGGRSYEQYF. The CDR3 DNA follows: TGTGCCAGCAGTTTTTGGGGGGGACGCTCCTACGAGCAGTACTTC.

Only one count was recorded for this clonotype. The J gene is TRBJ2-7, the V gene TRBV7-6; the D gene is possibly TRBD2 (6 bases). Trimming removed 6 bases at V and 2 bases at J, with 17 bases between. This CDR3 is 15 amino acids long. Looked up from germline, CDR1 is SGHVS and CDR2 is FNYEAQ. The CDR3 bases are TGTGCCAGCAGTTCGACCGGGACTTACACCTACGAGCAGTACTTC. Protein sequence: CASSSTGTYTYEQYF.

The table lists this clonotype with a few counts. J is TRBJ1-2 and V is TRBV12-3 or TRBV12-4; no definite D call. The CDR3 is 12 residues long. V lost 6 bases, J lost 8 bases, and 13 bases lay in between. CDR3 residues: CASSPNPGGYTF. As DNA, the CDR3 is TGTGCCAGCAGCCCTAACCCCGGGGGCTACACCTTC.

Remarks on this clonotype: A much larger clone differs by one base, so this may be a read error. The V gene is TRBV20-1, the J gene TRBJ2-1, with D unclear. The V end lost 5 bases, the J end lost 2 bases, and 10 bases lay between the germline ends. CDR1 DFQATT and CDR2 SNEGSKA come from the germline V gene (reference sequence). The CDR3 consists of 13 residues. The CDR3: CSASPVAYNEQFF. Written as DNA, the CDR3 is TGCAGTGCTTCTCCCGTGGCCTACAATGAGCAGTTCTTC.

This clonotype has ten or more counts. V usage is TRBV3-1 and J usage is TRBJ1-6; 7 bases match TRBD1. Germline V gene data show CDR1 as LGHDT and CDR2 as YNNKEL (reference sequence). CDR3 size: 15 residues. The J segment lost 6 bases and the V segment lost 4 bases, leaving 6 bases of the junction unmatched. The CDR3 bases are TGTGCCAGCAGCCCGACCAGGGGGACTAATTCACCCCTCCACTTT. Protein product: CASSPTRGTNSPLHF.

The chain is built from TRBV12-3 or TRBV12-4 and TRBJ2-3; TRBD2 aligns across 10 bases. This CDR3 contains 17 residues. Losses at the gene ends were 7 bases for V and 2 bases for J; bases not matched to a gene: 12. CDR3 in amino acids: CASIPPLAGAFTDTQYF. The CDR3 nucleotides are TGTGCCAGCATCCCGCCCCTAGCGGGGGCCTTCACAGATACGCAGTATTTT.

The chain recombines TRBV20-1 with TRBJ1-2; D is possibly TRBD1 (5 bases). Germline CDR1 DFQATT, CDR2 SNEGSKA (reference sequence). V lost 5 bases to trimming and J lost 8 bases, with 15 bases between them. This CDR3 has 12 residues. As DNA, the CDR3 is TGCAGTGCTCGACTGGGGGTCGGCGGCTACACCTTC. This translates into CSARLGVGGYTF.